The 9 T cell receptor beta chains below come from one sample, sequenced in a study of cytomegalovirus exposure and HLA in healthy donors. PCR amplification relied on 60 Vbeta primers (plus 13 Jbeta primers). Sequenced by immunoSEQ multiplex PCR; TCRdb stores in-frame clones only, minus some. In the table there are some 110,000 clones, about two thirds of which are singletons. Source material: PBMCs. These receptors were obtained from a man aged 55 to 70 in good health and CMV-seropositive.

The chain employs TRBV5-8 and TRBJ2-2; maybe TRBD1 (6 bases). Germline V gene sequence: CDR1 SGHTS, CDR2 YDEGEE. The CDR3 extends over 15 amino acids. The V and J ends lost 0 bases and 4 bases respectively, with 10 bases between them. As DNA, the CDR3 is TGTGCCAGCAGCTTGGGTGGGGGCGGCACCGGGGAGCTGTTTTTT. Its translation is CASSLGGGGTGELFF.

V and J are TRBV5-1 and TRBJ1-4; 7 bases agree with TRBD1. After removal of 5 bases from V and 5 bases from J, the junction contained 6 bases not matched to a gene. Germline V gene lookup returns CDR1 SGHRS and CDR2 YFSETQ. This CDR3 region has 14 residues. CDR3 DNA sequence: TGCGCCAGCAGGACCGGGACAGCAAATGAAAAACTGTTTTTT. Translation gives CASRTGTANEKLFF. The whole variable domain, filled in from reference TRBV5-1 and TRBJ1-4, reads KAGVTQTPRYLIKTRGQQVTLSCSPISGHRSVSWYQQTPGQGLQFLFEYFSETQRNKGNFPGRFSGRQFSNSRSEMNVSTLELGDSALYLCASRTGTANEKLFFGSGTQLSVL.

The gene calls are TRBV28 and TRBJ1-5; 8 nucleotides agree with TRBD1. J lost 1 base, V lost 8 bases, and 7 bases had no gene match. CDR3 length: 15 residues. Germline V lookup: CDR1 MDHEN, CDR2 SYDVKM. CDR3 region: CASSDRTGSNQPQHF. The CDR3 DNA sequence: TGTGCCAGCTCTGACCGGACAGGGAGCAATCAGCCCCAGCATTTT.

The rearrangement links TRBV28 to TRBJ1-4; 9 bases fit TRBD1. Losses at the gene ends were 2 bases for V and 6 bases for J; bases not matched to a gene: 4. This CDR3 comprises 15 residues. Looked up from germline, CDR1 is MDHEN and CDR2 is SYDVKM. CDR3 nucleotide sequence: TGTGCCAGCAGTTTACAAACAGGGGGCTATGAAAAACTGTTTTTT. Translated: CASSLQTGGYEKLFF.

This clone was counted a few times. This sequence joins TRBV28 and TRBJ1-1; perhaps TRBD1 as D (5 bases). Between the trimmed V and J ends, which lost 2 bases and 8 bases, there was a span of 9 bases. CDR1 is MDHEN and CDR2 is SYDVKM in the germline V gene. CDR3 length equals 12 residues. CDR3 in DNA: TGTGCCAGCAGTTTAGCAGGGCGCGAAGCTTTCTTT. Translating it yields CASSLAGREAFF.

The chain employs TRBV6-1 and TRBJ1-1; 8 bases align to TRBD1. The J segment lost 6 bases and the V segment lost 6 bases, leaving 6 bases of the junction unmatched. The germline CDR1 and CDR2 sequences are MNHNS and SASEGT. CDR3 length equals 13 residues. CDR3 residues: CASRTGVEAEAFF. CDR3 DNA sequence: TGTGCCAGCAGGACAGGGGTTGAGGCTGAAGCTTTCTTT.

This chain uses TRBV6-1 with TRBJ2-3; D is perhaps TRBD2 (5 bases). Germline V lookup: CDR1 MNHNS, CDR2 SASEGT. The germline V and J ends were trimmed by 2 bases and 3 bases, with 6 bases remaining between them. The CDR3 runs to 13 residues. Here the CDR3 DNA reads TGTGCCAGCAGTGAACGGGGAACAGATACGCAGTATTTT. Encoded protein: CASSERGTDTQYF.

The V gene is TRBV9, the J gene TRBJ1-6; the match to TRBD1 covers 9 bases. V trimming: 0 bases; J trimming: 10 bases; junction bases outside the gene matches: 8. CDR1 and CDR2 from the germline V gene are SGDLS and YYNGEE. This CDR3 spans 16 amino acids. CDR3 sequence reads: CASSVELGTGLSPLHF. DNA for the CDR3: TGTGCCAGCAGCGTAGAGCTCGGGACAGGGCTCTCACCCCTCCACTTT.

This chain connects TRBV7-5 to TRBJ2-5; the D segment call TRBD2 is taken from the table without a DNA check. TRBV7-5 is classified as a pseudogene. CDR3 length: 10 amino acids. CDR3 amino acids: CVRTVETQYF. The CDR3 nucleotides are TGTGTCAGAACGGTGGAGACCCAGTACTTC.